The rows below give T cell receptor beta chains drawn from one sample of a study of shared clonotypes between healthy human individuals. Clones were read by immunoSEQ multiplex PCR, and TCRdb kept only the in-frame ones, dropping some. The repertoire holds about 2,200,000 clones, with under 95% as singletons. Material for sequencing was naive CD8+ T cells from PBMCs. These TCRs come from a man in his late teens or twenties in good health. Some clones in this sample may be carry-over from other donors' samples. Both conserved end residues are part of each CDR3. D genes are given only for firm matches. Where a row states a size, it is once, few, many or the class of an expanded clone; other rows omit it.

J: TRBJ1-1
size: -
D: TRBD1
V: TRBV28
CDR3: CASSQQGSTEAFF
DNA: TGTGCCAGCAGTCAACAGGGGAGTACTGAAGCTTTCTTT

J: TRBJ1-2
size: -
D: -
V: TRBV6-1
CDR3: CASSEELRLYTF
DNA: TGTGCCAGCAGTGAGGAACTCCGCCTCTACACCTTC

J: TRBJ2-3
size: -
D: -
V: TRBV15
CDR3: CATSRDPVGASPSTDTQYF
DNA: TGTGCCACCAGCAGAGATCCCGTTGGGGCCTCTCCTAGCACAGATACGCAGTATTTT

J: TRBJ2-1
size: -
D: TRBD2
V: TRBV7-6
CDR3: CASSYWGSGQNSYNEQFF
DNA: TGTGCCAGCAGCTACTGGGGTAGCGGGCAAAACTCCTACAATGAGCAGTTCTTC

J: TRBJ2-3
size: -
D: TRBD2
V: TRBV27
CDR3: CASRGSSGIGGSTQYF
DNA: TGTGCCAGCAGGGGTAGTAGCGGGATAGGGGGGAGCACGCAGTATTTT

J: TRBJ1-3
size: -
D: TRBD1
V: TRBV5-8
CDR3: CASSLGTGDSGNTIYF
DNA: TGTGCCAGCAGCTTGGGGACAGGGGACTCTGGAAACACCATATATTTT

J: TRBJ1-1
size: -
D: -
V: TRBV23-1
CDR3: CASSQRARVAFF
DNA: TGCGCCAGCAGTCAACGGGCCCGGGTGGCTTTCTTT

J: TRBJ1-5
size: -
D: -
V: TRBV6-5
CDR3: CASSSGINNQPQHF
DNA: TGTGCCAGCAGTTCCGGGATAAATAATCAGCCCCAGCATTTT

J: TRBJ1-3
size: -
D: -
V: TRBV4-1
CDR3: CASSQDNRWSEGNTIYF
DNA: TGCGCCAGCAGCCAAGATAACCGGTGGAGTGAAGGAAACACCATATATTTT

J: TRBJ1-5
size: -
D: TRBD1
V: TRBV11-2
CDR3: CASSEGTGINQPQHF
DNA: TGTGCCAGCAGCGAAGGGACAGGGATTAATCAGCCCCAGCATTTT

J: TRBJ2-4
size: -
D: TRBD2
V: TRBV4-2
CDR3: CASSSLAGTYIQYF
DNA: TGTGCCAGCAGCTCCCTAGCGGGGACGTACATTCAGTACTTC

J: TRBJ2-1
size: -
D: TRBD1
V: TRBV4-1
CDR3: CASSLRTGNNEQFF
DNA: TGCGCCAGCAGCTTAAGGACAGGGAACAATGAGCAGTTCTTC

J: TRBJ2-5
size: -
D: -
V: TRBV27
CDR3: CASSPEIEPNQETQYF
DNA: TGTGCCAGCAGTCCCGAGATAGAGCCCAACCAAGAGACCCAGTACTTC

J: TRBJ1-2
size: -
D: -
V: TRBV27
CDR3: CASSPSTGQANYGYTF
DNA: TGTGCCAGCAGTCCTTCAACAGGTCAAGCTAACTATGGCTACACCTTC

J: TRBJ1-1
size: once
D: -
V: TRBV6-5
CDR3: CASSDGQMNTEAFF
DNA: TGTGCCAGCAGCGACGGACAGATGAACACTGAAGCTTTCTTT

J: TRBJ1-3
size: -
D: -
V: TRBV12-5
CDR3: CASGHSDRGNTIYF
DNA: TGTGCTAGTGGTCACTCAGACAGAGGAAACACCATATATTTT

J: TRBJ2-5
size: -
D: -
V: TRBV27
CDR3: CASSLNQETQYF
DNA: TGTGCCAGCAGTTTAAATCAAGAGACCCAGTACTTC

J: TRBJ2-3
size: -
D: -
V: TRBV6-5
CDR3: CASSERLSTDTQYF
DNA: TGTGCCAGCAGTGAGCGTCTTAGCACAGATACGCAGTATTTT

J: TRBJ2-1
size: -
D: TRBD2
V: TRBV28
CDR3: CASSQSLAGGSYNEQFF
DNA: TGTGCCAGCAGTCAATCCCTAGCGGGAGGATCCTACAATGAGCAGTTCTTC

J: TRBJ2-1
size: -
D: -
V: TRBV7-9
CDR3: CASGDGEQFF
DNA: TGTGCCAGCGGGGATGGTGAGCAGTTCTTC

J: TRBJ2-7
size: -
D: -
V: TRBV27
CDR3: CATQHGGGAGVYEQYF
DNA: TGTGCCACCCAGCATGGGGGGGGCGCGGGGGTCTACGAGCAGTACTTC

J: TRBJ2-1
size: -
D: TRBD2
V: TRBV7-2
CDR3: CASSLALLAGYNEQFF
DNA: TGTGCCAGCAGCTTAGCGCTGTTAGCGGGATACAATGAGCAGTTCTTC

J: TRBJ1-1
size: -
D: -
V: TRBV27
CDR3: CASSTFGGLTEAFF
DNA: TGTGCCAGCAGTACCTTCGGGGGGCTCACTGAAGCTTTCTTT

J: TRBJ1-1
size: -
D: -
V: TRBV6-5
CDR3: CASSYSTGGSPEAFF
DNA: TGTGCCAGCAGTTACTCGACGGGTGGCTCGCCTGAAGCTTTCTTT

J: TRBJ1-2
size: -
D: -
V: TRBV7-9
CDR3: CASSLAQPDGYTF
DNA: TGTGCCAGCAGCTTAGCTCAGCCCGATGGCTACACCTTC

J: TRBJ2-1
size: -
D: TRBD1
V: TRBV27
CDR3: CASSFMMGQGPPQQFF
DNA: TGTGCCAGCAGTTTTATGATGGGACAGGGACCCCCGCAGCAGTTCTTC

J: TRBJ2-7
size: -
D: -
V: TRBV5-8
CDR3: CASSLIPGTHEQYF
DNA: TGTGCCAGCAGCTTAATCCCAGGGACCCACGAGCAGTACTTC

J: TRBJ2-1
size: -
D: -
V: TRBV19
CDR3: CASMAQPLYNEQFF
DNA: TGTGCCAGTATGGCACAGCCGCTCTACAATGAGCAGTTCTTC

J: TRBJ2-1
size: -
D: TRBD1
V: TRBV11-2
CDR3: CASSLVPDRVFDEQFF
DNA: TGTGCCAGCAGCTTAGTTCCGGACAGGGTATTCGATGAGCAGTTCTTC

J: TRBJ2-2
size: -
D: TRBD2
V: TRBV7-9
CDR3: CASSLLPGLAGVATGELFF
DNA: TGTGCCAGCAGCCTCCTACCGGGACTAGCGGGAGTCGCCACCGGGGAGCTGTTTTTT

J: TRBJ2-5
size: -
D: -
V: TRBV10-3
CDR3: CAISADRLQETQYF
DNA: TGTGCCATCAGTGCGGACAGACTCCAAGAGACCCAGTACTTC

J: TRBJ1-3
size: -
D: -
V: TRBV10-3
CDR3: CAITPGHLSGNTIYF
DNA: TGTGCCATCACCCCCGGACACCTCTCTGGAAACACCATATATTTT

J: TRBJ2-2
size: -
D: TRBD2
V: TRBV5-8
CDR3: CASSVGLAGAGELFF
DNA: TGTGCCAGCAGTGTGGGACTAGCGGGAGCCGGGGAGCTGTTTTTT

J: TRBJ2-7
size: -
D: -
V: TRBV5-1
CDR3: CASSLDGYEQYF
DNA: TGCGCCAGCAGCTTGGACGGATACGAGCAGTACTTC

J: TRBJ2-7
size: -
D: TRBD2
V: TRBV28
CDR3: CASSYGGSREQYF
DNA: TGTGCCAGCAGTTACGGCGGGAGTCGTGAGCAGTACTTC

J: TRBJ2-7
size: -
D: TRBD1
V: TRBV7-6
CDR3: CASSFAGGTGADEQYF
DNA: TGTGCCAGCAGCTTCGCAGGGGGGACAGGGGCGGACGAGCAGTACTTC

J: TRBJ1-2
size: few
D: TRBD1
V: TRBV19
CDR3: CASSRDRGKDGYTF
DNA: TGTGCCAGTAGTCGGGACAGGGGGAAGGATGGCTACACCTTC

J: TRBJ2-5
size: -
D: -
V: TRBV5-3
CDR3: CARSKNLASSVTQYF
DNA: TGTGCCAGAAGCAAGAACCTAGCGTCGAGTGTGACCCAGTACTTC

J: TRBJ2-5
size: once
D: -
V: TRBV10-3
CDR3: CAISVNREQETQYF
DNA: TGTGCCATCAGTGTTAACAGGGAACAAGAGACCCAGTACTTC

J: TRBJ2-1
size: -
D: TRBD2
V: TRBV12-5
CDR3: CASGLVGTKEQFF
DNA: TGTGCTAGTGGTTTGGTCGGGACTAAAGAGCAGTTCTTC

J: TRBJ1-1
size: -
D: TRBD1
V: TRBV19
CDR3: CASSPDRVNTEAFF
DNA: TGTGCCAGTAGTCCAGACAGGGTGAACACTGAAGCTTTCTTT

J: TRBJ1-5
size: once
D: -
V: TRBV15
CDR3: CATSWAEGDQPQHF
DNA: TGTGCCACCAGCTGGGCGGAGGGGGATCAGCCCCAGCATTTT

J: TRBJ1-1
size: -
D: TRBD1
V: TRBV5-1
CDR3: CASSIAGTANTEAFF
DNA: TGCGCCAGCAGCATAGCCGGGACAGCGAACACTGAAGCTTTCTTT

J: TRBJ1-2
size: once
D: -
V: TRBV27
CDR3: CASSSEGYGYTF
DNA: TGTGCCAGCAGTTCAGAGGGCTATGGCTACACCTTC

J: TRBJ2-1
size: -
D: TRBD2
V: TRBV10-3
CDR3: CAISGGDYEQFF
DNA: TGTGCCATCAGCGGGGGGGATTATGAGCAGTTCTTC

J: TRBJ1-2
size: -
D: -
V: TRBV21-1
CDR3: CASSKQEKANYGYTF
DNA: TGTGCCAGCAGCAAACAGGAGAAAGCTAACTATGGCTACACCTTC

J: TRBJ1-5
size: -
D: -
V: TRBV28
CDR3: CASSPKGGLAGQPQHF
DNA: TGTGCCAGCAGTCCAAAAGGGGGGCTAGCAGGTCAGCCCCAGCATTTT

J: TRBJ2-1
size: -
D: -
V: TRBV7-3
CDR3: CASSYGAYNEQFF
DNA: TGTGCCAGCAGCTACGGGGCCTACAATGAGCAGTTCTTC

J: TRBJ2-7
size: -
D: TRBD1
V: TRBV2
CDR3: CASRMTGSYEQYF
DNA: TGTGCCAGCAGGATGACAGGGTCCTACGAGCAGTACTTC

J: TRBJ2-3
size: -
D: -
V: TRBV2
CDR3: CAIRMEASTDTQYF
DNA: TGTGCCATCAGGATGGAGGCTAGCACAGATACGCAGTATTTT

J: TRBJ1-5
size: once
D: -
V: TRBV19
CDR3: CASSDGDSNQPQHF
DNA: TGTGCCAGTAGTGACGGAGATAGCAATCAGCCCCAGCATTTT

J: TRBJ2-1
size: -
D: -
V: TRBV19
CDR3: CASSIDGPASSSYNEQFF
DNA: TGTGCCAGTAGTATAGATGGCCCGGCGTCGAGCTCCTACAATGAGCAGTTCTTC

J: TRBJ2-7
size: -
D: TRBD1
V: TRBV11-3
CDR3: CASSSRDRAYEQYF
DNA: TGTGCCAGCAGCTCCCGGGACAGGGCTTACGAGCAGTACTTC

J: TRBJ2-7
size: -
D: -
V: TRBV5-6
CDR3: CASSSRGEQYF
DNA: TGTGCCAGCAGCTCCCGGGGCGAGCAGTACTTC